This T cell receptor beta chain is from a study of blood T cell repertoires in COVID-19. Trimming stripped 3 bases from V and 5 bases from J, with 8 bases between. Germline V CDR1 and CDR2: GTSNPN, SVGIG (reference sequence). The CDR3 sequence is 11 residues long. Authors' processing steps: Reference gene primers were amplified, and this amplification served to estimate nucleated cell counts. Profiling relied on immunoSEQ multiplex PCR, and the TCRdb table lists in-frame clones only, not all of them. The DNA gave D and trimming, while V, J and clone size come from that table. Counted here are fewer than 450,000 clones, about 91% occurring once; the ten biggest clones make up roughly 12%.

The rearrangement links TRBV30 to TRBJ2-7; D is unclear. The receptor was derived from a woman aged 45-60 years with COVID-19, enrolled during active disease. Material for sequencing was peripheral blood. CDR3 sequence reads: CAWSRANEQYF. The CDR3 bases are TGTGCCTGGAGCCGCGCCAACGAGCAGTACTTC.